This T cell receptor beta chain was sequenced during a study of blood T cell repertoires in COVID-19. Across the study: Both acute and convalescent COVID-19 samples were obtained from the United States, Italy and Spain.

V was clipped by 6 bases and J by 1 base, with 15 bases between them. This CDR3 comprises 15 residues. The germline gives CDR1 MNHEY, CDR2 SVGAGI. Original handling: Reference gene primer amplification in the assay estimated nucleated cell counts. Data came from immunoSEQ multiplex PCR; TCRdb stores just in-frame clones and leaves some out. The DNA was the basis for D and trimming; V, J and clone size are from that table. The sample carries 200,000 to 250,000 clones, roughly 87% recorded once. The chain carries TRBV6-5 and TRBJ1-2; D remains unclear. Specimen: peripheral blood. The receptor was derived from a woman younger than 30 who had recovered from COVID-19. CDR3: CASRGIPPSNYGYTF. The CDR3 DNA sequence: TGTGCCAGCAGGGGCATCCCTCCGAGTAACTATGGCTACACCTTC.